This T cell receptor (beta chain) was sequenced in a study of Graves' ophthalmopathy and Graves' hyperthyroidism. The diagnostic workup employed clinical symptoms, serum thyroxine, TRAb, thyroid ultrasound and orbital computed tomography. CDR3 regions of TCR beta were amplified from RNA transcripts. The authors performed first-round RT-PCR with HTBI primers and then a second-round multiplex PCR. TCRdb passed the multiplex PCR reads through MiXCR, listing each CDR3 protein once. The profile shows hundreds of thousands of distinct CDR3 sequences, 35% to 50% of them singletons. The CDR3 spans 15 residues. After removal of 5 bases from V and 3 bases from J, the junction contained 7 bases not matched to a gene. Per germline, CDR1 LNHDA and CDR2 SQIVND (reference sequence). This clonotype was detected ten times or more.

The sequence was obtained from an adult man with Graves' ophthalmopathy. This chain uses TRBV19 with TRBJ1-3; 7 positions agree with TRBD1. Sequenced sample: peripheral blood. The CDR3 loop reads CASSSDRRNGNTIYF. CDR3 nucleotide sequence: TGTGCCAGTAGTTCGGACAGGAGAAATGGAAACACCATATATTTT. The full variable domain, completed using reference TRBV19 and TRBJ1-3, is DGGITQSPKYLFRKEGQNVTLSCEQNLNHDAMYWYRQDPGQGLRLIYYSQIVNDFQKGDIAEGYSVSREKKESFPLTVTSAQKNPTAFYLCASSSDRRNGNTIYFGEGSWLTVV.